The 27 T cell receptor beta chains reported below all come from one sample, sequenced in a study of shared clonotypes between healthy human individuals. Terminally differentiated effector memory CD45RA+ cells were excluded by CCR7 positive selection of CD45RO-negative cells. Here immunoSEQ multiplex PCR was the method, and the copy in TCRdb shows in-frame clones only, minus some. The sample includes about 1,800,000 clones, about 95% of them seen just once. What was sequenced was naive CD8+ T cells sorted from blood. Source of these receptors: a man between 18 and 35 years old in good health.

The J gene is TRBJ2-5, the V gene TRBV5-6; TRBD1 is a possible D gene (7 bases). The CDR3 is 13 amino acids. Germline values: CDR1 SGHDT, CDR2 YYEEEE. Trimming shortened V by 7 bases and J by 4 bases, and 14 bases separated the two germline ends. The CDR3 is CASGTRGAETQYF. The CDR3 DNA sequence: TGTGCCAGCGGAACCAGGGGGGCAGAGACCCAGTACTTC.

The chain combines TRBV27 with TRBJ2-7; 9 nucleotides match TRBD1. Per germline, CDR1 MNHEY and CDR2 SMNVEV (reference sequence). Trimming cost V 2 bases and J 2 bases; bases outside gene matches: 13. This CDR3 has 18 residues. The CDR3 DNA reads as TGTGCCAGCAGTTTACACGGACAGGGGCCCTTTGGCCCCTACGAGCAGTACTTC. Translated: CASSLHGQGPFGPYEQYF.

This chain links TRBV9 with TRBJ2-3; 11 bases map to TRBD1. Germline CDR1 and CDR2: SGDLS and YYNGEE. V lost 2 bases and J lost 1; bases outside the gene matches: 3. The CDR3 extends over 16 amino acids. CDR3 sequence reads: CASSVWTGGGTDTQYF. The CDR3 DNA is TGTGCCAGCAGCGTGTGGACAGGGGGCGGCACAGATACGCAGTATTTT.

This chain joins TRBV30 and TRBJ2-3; TRBD2 matches at 7 bases. The germline V gene encodes CDR1 GTSNPN and CDR2 SVGIG (reference sequence). The V and J ends lost 2 bases and 4 bases, in that order; junction bases with no gene match: 9. This CDR3 has 15 amino acids. CDR3 DNA sequence: TGTGCCTGGAGTACCGGCGGGAGTTCGGCAGATACGCAGTATTTT. This codes for CAWSTGGSSADTQYF.

V usage is TRBV2 and J usage is TRBJ2-1; D may correspond to TRBD1 or TRBD2 (5 bases each). The length of the CDR3 is 14 residues. The ends were cut back, 7 bases at V and 7 bases at J, with 17 bases in the middle. Germline lookup yields CDR1 SNHLY and CDR2 FYNNEI. The DNA of the CDR3 is TGTGCCAGCACTATCCTACTAGAGGGGAATGAGCAGTTCTTC. Translating it yields CASTILLEGNEQFF.

This rearrangement joins TRBV6-8 to TRBJ2-7, with D maybe TRBD1 (5 bases). The CDR3 has 16 amino acids. The V end lost 2 bases, the J end lost 4 bases, and 18 bases lay between the germline ends. In germline, CDR1 is MNHGY, CDR2 SAAAGT. Here the CDR3 DNA reads TGTGCCAGCAGTTACCATTCTCTGTCAGGGATATACGAGCAGTACTTC. Translated, it gives CASSYHSLSGIYEQYF.

This rearrangement joins TRBV7-9 to TRBJ2-3; 13 nucleotides match TRBD2. Trimming cost V 4 bases and J 2 bases; bases outside gene matches: 3. The CDR3 covers 16 residues. Germline CDR1 and CDR2: SEHNR and FQNEAQ (reference sequence). As DNA, the CDR3 is TGTGCCAGCAGCTCCGGGACTAGCGGGAACACAGATACGCAGTATTTT. Residues: CASSSGTSGNTDTQYF.

V and J are TRBV7-8 and TRBJ1-3; D perhaps matches TRBD1 (6 bases). Germline CDR1 SGHVS, CDR2 FQNEAQ. This CDR3 spans 15 amino acids. V was clipped by 5 bases and J by 0 bases, with 11 bases between them. The CDR3 loop reads CASSPGVTSGNTIYF. CDR3 DNA: TGTGCCAGCAGCCCAGGGGTGACCTCTGGAAACACCATATATTTT.

This chain connects TRBV27 to TRBJ2-7; possible D gene TRBD2, 5 bases. The CDR3 runs to 17 residues. Germline V CDR1 and CDR2: MNHEY, SMNVEV (reference sequence). Trimming pared 5 bases from V and 3 bases from J, leaving 23 bases between. The CDR3: CASSPGGRLAGYYEQYF. The DNA of the CDR3 is TGTGCCAGCAGTCCCGGAGGTAGGCTAGCTGGGTACTACGAGCAGTACTTC.

The chain recombines TRBV9 with TRBJ2-7, with a possible D match to TRBD1 (6 bases). Germline V CDR1 and CDR2: SGDLS, YYNGEE. The CDR3 is made up of 16 amino acids. V was shortened by 0 bases and J by 6 bases, with 19 bases between the two germline ends. This CDR3 reads CASSVGSTGIGFEQYF. The DNA of the CDR3 is TGTGCCAGCAGCGTAGGATCCACAGGGATCGGGTTCGAGCAGTACTTC. Together with reference TRBV9 and TRBJ2-7, the CDR3 gives the full variable domain: DSGVTQTPKHLITATGQRVTLRCSPRSGDLSVYWYQQSLDQGLQFLIQYYNGEERAKGNILERFSAQQFPDLHSELNLSSLELGDSALYFCASSVGSTGIGFEQYFGPGTRLTVT.

This chain connects TRBV28 to TRBJ1-1; TRBD1 aligns across 9 bases. The CDR3 extends over 13 amino acids. Losses at the gene ends were 8 bases for V and 3 bases for J; bases not matched to a gene: 4. CDR1 is MDHEN, CDR2 SYDVKM, per germline. CDR3 DNA sequence: TGTGCCAGCCAGAGGGACAGGGACACTGAAGCTTTCTTT. The encoded protein is CASQRDRDTEAFF.

About this clone itself: The sample has other DNA sequences that encode this CDR3 too. V usage is TRBV19 and J usage is TRBJ1-2; 7 bases line up with TRBD1. CDR1 LNHDA and CDR2 SQIVND come from the germline V gene (reference sequence). This CDR3 has 12 residues. V lost 7 bases, J lost 4 bases, and 3 bases stayed unmatched. The chain's CDR3 is CASTRDSYGYTF. For the CDR3, the DNA is TGTGCCAGTACTCGGGACAGCTATGGCTACACCTTC.

The chain is built from TRBV19 and TRBJ2-3; no reliable D call. The CDR3 spans 13 residues. Germline loops: CDR1 LNHDA, CDR2 SQIVND (reference sequence). V lost 3 bases and J 4 bases, leaving 8 bases between the germline ends. The CDR3 nucleotides are TGTGCCAGTAGTATGTGGCCGGCAGATACGCAGTATTTT. It specifies CASSMWPADTQYF.

This clone appeared once. The chain links TRBV13 to TRBJ2-1; 14 bases map to TRBD2. The CDR3 runs to 16 residues. After removal of 5 bases from V and 5 bases from J, the junction contained 5 bases not matched to a gene. The germline gives CDR1 PRHDT, CDR2 FYEKMQ (reference sequence). CDR3 sequence: CASSALGLAGDNEQFF. CDR3 nucleotide sequence: TGTGCCAGCAGCGCGCTGGGACTAGCGGGAGACAATGAGCAGTTCTTC.

This rearrangement joins TRBV5-1 to TRBJ2-3; TRBD1 matches at 8 bases. The CDR3 totals 15 residues. Germline V CDR1 and CDR2: SGHRS, YFSETQ. With V trimmed by 2 bases and J by 2 bases, 4 bases remained unmatched. The CDR3: CASSFETGVTDTQYF. The CDR3 bases are TGCGCCAGCAGCTTTGAGACAGGGGTCACAGATACGCAGTATTTT. Full variable domain (missing parts from reference TRBV5-1 and TRBJ2-3): KAGVTQTPRYLIKTRGQQVTLSCSPISGHRSVSWYQQTPGQGLQFLFEYFSETQRNKGNFPGRFSGRQFSNSRSEMNVSTLELGDSALYLCASSFETGVTDTQYFGPGTRLTVL.

The V and J genes are TRBV27 and TRBJ2-7; TRBD2 agrees at 8 bases. V lost 6 bases and J lost 3; bases outside the gene matches: 13. CDR1 is MNHEY, CDR2 SMNVEV, per germline (reference sequence). The CDR3 runs 16 residues. DNA for the CDR3: TGTGCCAGCAGCCGAGTAGGTGTAGCGGGACACTACGAGCAGTACTTC. This sequence encodes CASSRVGVAGHYEQYF.

This chain joins TRBV30 and TRBJ1-1, with 9 bases fitting TRBD1. CDR1 GTSNPN and CDR2 SVGIG come from the germline V gene (reference sequence). This CDR3 contains 15 residues. The DNA of the CDR3 is TGTGCATACCTGACAGGGGGAAGGCGAAAGAAGGAAGCTTTCTTT. Its protein product is CAYLTGGRRKKEAFF.

The chain uses TRBV9 and TRBJ1-2; the D is unclear. From germline, CDR1 is SGDLS and CDR2 YYNGEE. The CDR3 extends over 13 amino acids. V was pared by 0 bases and J by 10 bases, with 13 bases between. The CDR3 sequence is CASSVEREVHYTF. The DNA of the CDR3 is TGTGCCAGCAGCGTAGAAAGGGAGGTTCACTACACCTTC.

The chain uses TRBV7-8 and TRBJ1-4; D perhaps matches TRBD1 (5 bases). V was shortened by 5 bases and J by 7 bases, with 20 bases between the two germline ends. Germline V gives CDR1 SGHVS, CDR2 FQNEAQ. This CDR3 has 16 residues. CDR3 sequence: CASSLALVGGGEKLFF. In DNA, the CDR3 is TGTGCCAGCAGCCTCGCGCTGGTGGGGGGGGGTGAAAAACTGTTTTTT.

This clone was seen only once. The genes are TRBV9 and TRBJ2-7, with D possibly TRBD2 on 5 matching bases. V dropped 0 bases and J dropped 0 bases, with 10 bases sitting between them. Germline-derived CDR1 and CDR2 are SGDLS and YYNGEE. This CDR3 contains 15 residues. This chain's CDR3 is CASSVGRGNSYEQYF. The DNA for the CDR3 is TGTGCCAGCAGCGTAGGTCGGGGAAACTCCTACGAGCAGTACTTC. Based on the CDR3 plus reference TRBV9 and TRBJ2-7, the full variable domain is DSGVTQTPKHLITATGQRVTLRCSPRSGDLSVYWYQQSLDQGLQFLIQYYNGEERAKGNILERFSAQQFPDLHSELNLSSLELGDSALYFCASSVGRGNSYEQYFGPGTRLTVT.

This clone was detected only once. This chain connects TRBV7-9 to TRBJ1-4, with TRBD1 matching 7 bases. The CDR3 consists of 13 residues. Germline assignment: CDR1 SEHNR and CDR2 FQNEAQ (reference sequence). The trim removed 3 bases at V and 8 bases at J, leaving 3 bases unmatched. The CDR3 is CASSLQTGEKLFF. CDR3 DNA sequence: TGTGCCAGCAGCTTGCAGACAGGGGAAAAACTGTTTTTT.

The chain joins TRBV7-8 to TRBJ2-4; 8 positions agree with TRBD1. The CDR3 runs to 17 residues. CDR1 and CDR2 from the germline V gene are SGHVS and FQNEAQ. V shed 1 base, J shed 6 bases, and the junction held 11 bases outside the gene matches. CDR3 sequence: CASSLGQGASWRNIQYF. CDR3 DNA sequence: TGTGCCAGCAGCTTAGGGCAGGGGGCCTCTTGGAGAAACATTCAGTACTTC.

The chain uses TRBV4-1 and TRBJ2-7; 9 nucleotides align to TRBD1. CDR1 and CDR2 (germline): MGHRA, YSYEKL. The V gene end was trimmed by 5 bases and the J gene end by 3 bases; junction bases not matched to a gene: 2. The CDR3 runs 13 residues. In nucleotides, the CDR3 is TGCGCCAGCAGCACGGACAGGGGCTACGAGCAGTACTTC. Protein sequence: CASSTDRGYEQYF.

The chain recombines TRBV14 with TRBJ2-5; 12 nucleotides agree with TRBD2. V dropped 4 bases and J dropped 5; count of bases not matched to a gene: 17. Germline-derived CDR1 and CDR2 are SGHDN and FVKESK. CDR3 length: 19 residues. CDR3 in amino acids: CASSPTFGILAGGLETQYF. CDR3 in DNA: TGTGCCAGCAGCCCCACCTTCGGAATCCTAGCGGGGGGGCTGGAGACCCAGTACTTC.

In its sample, this clone was seen once. The V call is TRBV4-1, the J call TRBJ1-5, with D possibly matching TRBD1 (5 bases). Germline V gene data show CDR1 as MGHRA and CDR2 as YSYEKL. V lost 5 bases and J lost 0, with 8 bases in between. This CDR3 comprises 14 residues. The CDR3 sequence is CASSGHNSNQPQHF. In DNA, the CDR3 is TGCGCCAGCAGCGGACACAATAGCAATCAGCCCCAGCATTTT.

The rearrangement uses TRBV6-5 and TRBJ2-3; 11 bases line up with TRBD2. The V segment lost 5 bases and the J segment 1 base; nucleotides outside the gene matches: 2. This CDR3 comprises 15 residues. Germline CDR1 and CDR2: MNHEY and SVGAGI. The DNA for the CDR3 is TGTGCCAGCAGTCCGGGACTAGCGGGCACAGATACGCAGTATTTT. It is translated as CASSPGLAGTDTQYF.

This clone was counted a single time. The chain couples TRBV4-1 to TRBJ2-1, with unresolved D. Trimming removed 4 bases from V and 0 bases from J, with 10 bases in between. CDR1 is MGHRA, CDR2 YSYEKL, per germline. The CDR3 sequence is 15 residues long. The CDR3 coding sequence is TGCGCCAGCAGCCCTGGGGAAATCTCCTACAATGAGCAGTTCTTC. It codes for CASSPGEISYNEQFF.